The entry below describes one T cell receptor beta chain. Its specificity is unknown. The donors were in the 120-subject validation cohort; that cohort was separate from the roughly 700-subject first cohort. The data stem from a study of cytomegalovirus exposure and HLA in healthy donors. Regarding the study as a whole: Among TCR beta chains, those listed as cytomegalovirus-associated numbered about 160.

This table comes from immunoSEQ multiplex PCR, and its TCRdb copy is limited to in-frame clones, with some not included. Of some 240,000 clones in the sample, around 86% were seen once. Per germline, CDR1 SGHTA and CDR2 FQGNSA. Trimming cost V 5 bases and J 7 bases, with 12 bases left between them. The CDR3 has 13 residues. This sequence was found in a woman younger than 30 in good health and CMV-seropositive. Sequences were obtained from PBMCs. This chain links TRBV7-2 with TRBJ1-5; D gene ambiguous. The CDR3 is CASSPAGGQPQHF. DNA of the CDR3: TGTGCCAGCAGCCCGGCGGGTGGACAGCCCCAGCATTTT.